This T cell receptor beta chain derives from a study of T cell repertoires in cytomegalovirus infection. Whole-study context: The public TCR beta signatures pointed to both CMV infection and matching HLA type.

The ends were cut back, 0 bases at V and 4 bases at J, with 15 bases in the middle. The germline CDR1 and CDR2 sequences are MNHEY and SVGEGT. CDR3 length: 16 residues. General study results and limits: Dominating the ex vivo response were HLA-C-restricted CMV-specific TCR beta clonotypes.

A single record per CDR3 protein comes from TCRdb applying MiXCR to the reads. The profile covers about 530,000 distinct CDR3 sequences, with around 27% appearing a single time and over 10% taken by the ten largest. On this clonotype: Its antigen is not identified.

Material for sequencing was PBMCs. The chain couples TRBV6-2 or TRBV6-3 to TRBJ1-2, with a weak D call TRBD1 (5 bases). The source of this sequence is a human donor in good health (CMV status not recorded). Some clones in this sample may be carry-over from other donors' samples. CDR3 DNA: TGTGCCAGCAGTTACTCGAGTATGGGGACGGGCTATGGCTACACCTTC. Translation gives CASSYSSMGTGYGYTF.